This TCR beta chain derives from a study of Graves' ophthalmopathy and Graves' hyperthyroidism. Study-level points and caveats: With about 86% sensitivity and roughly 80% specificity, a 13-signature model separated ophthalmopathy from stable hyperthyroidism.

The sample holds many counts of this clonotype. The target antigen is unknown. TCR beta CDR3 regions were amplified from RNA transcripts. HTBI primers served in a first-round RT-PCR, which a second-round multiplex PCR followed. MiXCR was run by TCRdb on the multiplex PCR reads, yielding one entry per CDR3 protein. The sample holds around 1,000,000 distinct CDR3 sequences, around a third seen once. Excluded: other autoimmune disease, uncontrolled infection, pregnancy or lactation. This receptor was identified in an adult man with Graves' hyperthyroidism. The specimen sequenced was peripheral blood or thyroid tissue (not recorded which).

CDR3 loop: CASSLVGQLSSYEQYF. The CDR3, as DNA: TGTGCCAGCAGCTTAGTGGGACAGCTAAGCTCCTACGAGCAGTACTTC. This chain connects TRBV7-9 to TRBJ2-7; 7 bases align to TRBD1. CDR1 is SEHNR and CDR2 is FQNEAQ in the germline V gene (reference sequence). The CDR3 extends over 16 amino acids. The V and J ends lost 1 base and 0 bases, in that order; junction bases with no gene match: 6. The full variable domain, its missing parts supplied by reference TRBV7-9 and TRBJ2-7, is DTGVSQNPRHKITKRGQNVTFRCDPISEHNRLYWYRQTLGQGPEFLTYFQNEAQLEKSRLLSDRFSAERPKGSFSTLEIQRTEQGDSAMYLCASSLVGQLSSYEQYFGPGTRLTVT.